The rows below give T cell receptor beta chains drawn from one sample of a study of blood T cell repertoires in COVID-19. TCRdb's table, derived via immunoSEQ multiplex PCR, lists solely in-frame clones and lacks some. The sample has tens of thousands of clones, around 80% seen once. The material sequenced was PBMCs or T cells enriched from blood (not recorded which). These receptors all stem from a woman between 35 and 50 years old with acute COVID-19. CDR3s include the opening cysteine and the closing phenylalanine or tryptophan. D genes are given only for firm matches. Part of the rows lack a size; the others show once, few, many or a class for expanded clones.

abundance: .; v_gene: TRBV19; len: 15; d_gene: .; j_gene: TRBJ1-1; CDR3nt: TGTGCCAGTAGAGGGACAAGGCAGCCGAACACTGAAGCTTTCTTT; CDR3aa: CASRGTRQPNTEAFF
abundance: .; v_gene: TRBV4-1; len: 13; d_gene: .; j_gene: TRBJ1-1; CDR3nt: TGCGCCAGCAGCGAAGTATTTTACACTGAAGCTTTCTTT; CDR3aa: CASSEVFYTEAFF
abundance: .; v_gene: TRBV5-6; len: 11; d_gene: .; j_gene: TRBJ1-5; CDR3nt: TGTGCCAGCAGCTTAGAGGAGCCCCAGCATTTT; CDR3aa: CASSLEEPQHF
abundance: .; v_gene: TRBV19; len: 13; d_gene: TRBD1; j_gene: TRBJ1-2; CDR3nt: TGTGCCAGTAGTGCCCAGGGGGTAGTCGGCTACACCTTC; CDR3aa: CASSAQGVVGYTF
abundance: .; v_gene: TRBV3-1/TRBV3-2; len: 17; d_gene: .; j_gene: TRBJ2-3; CDR3nt: TGTGCCAGCAGCCAAGATCTTACAGGGGAGGTCACAGATACGCAGTATTTT; CDR3aa: CASSQDLTGEVTDTQYF
abundance: .; v_gene: TRBV9; len: 17; d_gene: .; j_gene: TRBJ1-2; CDR3nt: TGTGCCAGCAGCGTAGGGGGTGAGGACACAACTAACTATGGCTACACCTTC; CDR3aa: CASSVGGEDTTNYGYTF
abundance: .; v_gene: TRBV7-9; len: 15; d_gene: TRBD1; j_gene: TRBJ2-1; CDR3nt: TGTGCCAGCAGCTTAGGACAGGGGCTTTACAATGAGCAGTTCTTC; CDR3aa: CASSLGQGLYNEQFF
abundance: once; v_gene: TRBV14; len: 10; d_gene: .; j_gene: TRBJ1-5; CDR3nt: TGTGCCAGCAGCCAACAGGGTAGGAATTTT; CDR3aa: CASSQQGRNF
abundance: once; v_gene: TRBV7-9; len: 18; d_gene: TRBD1; j_gene: TRBJ2-6; CDR3nt: TGTGCCAGCAGCTTAATCGGTCAGGGGGACTCTGGGGCCAACGTCCTGACTTTC; CDR3aa: CASSLIGQGDSGANVLTF
abundance: once; v_gene: TRBV12-5; len: 15; d_gene: TRBD1; j_gene: TRBJ1-3; CDR3nt: TGTGCTAGTGCTCCCCCAGGGGGCATCGGAAACACCATATATTTT; CDR3aa: CASAPPGGIGNTIYF
abundance: few; v_gene: TRBV27; len: 15; d_gene: .; j_gene: TRBJ2-4; CDR3nt: TGTGCCAGCAGTTTAGTAACAGGGTCCAAAAACATTCAGTACTTC; CDR3aa: CASSLVTGSKNIQYF
abundance: .; v_gene: TRBV7-6; len: 14; d_gene: TRBD1; j_gene: TRBJ2-7; CDR3nt: TGTGCCAGCAGCCTCGGGACAGGGCCCTACGAGCAGTACTTC; CDR3aa: CASSLGTGPYEQYF
abundance: few; v_gene: TRBV7-6; len: 15; d_gene: TRBD2; j_gene: TRBJ2-5; CDR3nt: TGTGCCAGCAGAACTAGCGGGAGTGGGGAAGAGACCCAGTACTTC; CDR3aa: CASRTSGSGEETQYF
abundance: .; v_gene: TRBV10-3; len: 16; d_gene: TRBD1; j_gene: TRBJ2-7; CDR3nt: TGTGCCATCAGTGATCCCAGGGACAGGGGATCCTACGAGCAGTACTTC; CDR3aa: CAISDPRDRGSYEQYF
abundance: few; v_gene: TRBV12-3/TRBV12-4; len: 13; d_gene: TRBD1; j_gene: TRBJ1-5; CDR3nt: TGTGCCAGCAGACAACAGGGGAATCAGCCCCAGCATTTT; CDR3aa: CASRQQGNQPQHF
abundance: .; v_gene: TRBV25-1; len: 16; d_gene: TRBD2; j_gene: TRBJ2-1; CDR3nt: TGTGCCAGCAGTGCCACTAGCGCCCACTTCTACAATGAGCAGTTCTTC; CDR3aa: CASSATSAHFYNEQFF
abundance: .; v_gene: TRBV15; len: 13; d_gene: .; j_gene: TRBJ2-7; CDR3nt: TGTGCCACCAGCTTCGGGGTGTCCTACGAGCAGTACTTC; CDR3aa: CATSFGVSYEQYF
abundance: .; v_gene: TRBV4-1; len: 15; d_gene: .; j_gene: TRBJ1-2; CDR3nt: TGCGCCAGCAGACCCACCTCTCCGGGTCAGATAGGCTACACCTTC; CDR3aa: CASRPTSPGQIGYTF
abundance: .; v_gene: TRBV9; len: 17; d_gene: .; j_gene: TRBJ1-1; CDR3nt: TGTGCCAGCAGCGGCCTACCGACTCAGTTAAAGAACACTGAAGCTTTCTTT; CDR3aa: CASSGLPTQLKNTEAFF
abundance: .; v_gene: TRBV6-4; len: 13; d_gene: .; j_gene: TRBJ1-1; CDR3nt: TGTGCCAATCCGGGACTGCCGTACACTGAAGCTTTCTTT; CDR3aa: CANPGLPYTEAFF
abundance: .; v_gene: TRBV5-5; len: 16; d_gene: .; j_gene: TRBJ1-3; CDR3nt: TGTGCCAGCAGCTTGGAAGGGGTGTTAACTGGAAACACCATATATTTT; CDR3aa: CASSLEGVLTGNTIYF
abundance: .; v_gene: TRBV7-9; len: 15; d_gene: .; j_gene: TRBJ1-5; CDR3nt: TGTGCCAGCAGCCCGGACAAGTCCGGCAATCAGCCCCAGCATTTT; CDR3aa: CASSPDKSGNQPQHF
abundance: .; v_gene: TRBV3-1/TRBV3-2; len: 14; d_gene: .; j_gene: TRBJ2-7; CDR3nt: TGTGCCAGCAGCCCATCGCCTAGAATCTACGAGCAGTACTTC; CDR3aa: CASSPSPRIYEQYF
abundance: .; v_gene: TRBV27; len: 13; d_gene: TRBD1; j_gene: TRBJ2-5; CDR3nt: TGTGCCAGCAGACAGGGGGCGGGGGAGACCCAGTACTTC; CDR3aa: CASRQGAGETQYF
abundance: .; v_gene: TRBV11-2; len: 16; d_gene: TRBD2; j_gene: TRBJ2-1; CDR3nt: TGTGCCAGCAGGCCTATTAGCGGGAGTTCCCACAATGAGCAGTTCTTC; CDR3aa: CASRPISGSSHNEQFF
abundance: .; v_gene: TRBV7-8; len: 14; d_gene: .; j_gene: TRBJ1-1; CDR3nt: TGTGCCAGCAGCTCCCGGGATCTGAACACTGAAGCTTTCTTT; CDR3aa: CASSSRDLNTEAFF
abundance: .; v_gene: TRBV11-2; len: 13; d_gene: .; j_gene: TRBJ2-3; CDR3nt: TGTGCCAGCAGCCGCGGATACACAGATACGCAGTATTTT; CDR3aa: CASSRGYTDTQYF
abundance: .; v_gene: TRBV5-4; len: 16; d_gene: TRBD2; j_gene: TRBJ2-1; CDR3nt: TGTGCCAGCAGTCGATCGGGACTAGTTAAAGGGAATGAGCAGTTCTTC; CDR3aa: CASSRSGLVKGNEQFF
abundance: .; v_gene: TRBV29-1; len: 13; d_gene: TRBD1; j_gene: TRBJ1-5; CDR3nt: TGCAGCGTTACTCAGGGGGCCGGTCAGCCCCAGCATTTT; CDR3aa: CSVTQGAGQPQHF
abundance: .; v_gene: TRBV7-2; len: 15; d_gene: .; j_gene: TRBJ2-2; CDR3nt: TGTGCCAGCAGCGCAACCTTAGCGGACACCGGGGAGCTGTTTTTT; CDR3aa: CASSATLADTGELFF
abundance: once; v_gene: TRBV7-3; len: 13; d_gene: TRBD1; j_gene: TRBJ2-4; CDR3nt: TGTGCCAGCAGCACCTCAGGGGGAAACATTCAGTACTTC; CDR3aa: CASSTSGGNIQYF
abundance: .; v_gene: TRBV11-2; len: 15; d_gene: TRBD1; j_gene: TRBJ1-4; CDR3nt: TGTGCCAGCAGCCTCGGGACAGTAATTCGGGAAAAACTGTTTTTT; CDR3aa: CASSLGTVIREKLFF
abundance: .; v_gene: TRBV7-9; len: 15; d_gene: TRBD2; j_gene: TRBJ2-1; CDR3nt: TGTGCCAGCAGCCGGCCTAGCGGGAGATACAATGAGCAGTTCTTC; CDR3aa: CASSRPSGRYNEQFF
abundance: .; v_gene: TRBV15; len: 14; d_gene: .; j_gene: TRBJ1-5; CDR3nt: TGTGCCACCAGCAGAGATCCCCTCAATCAGCCCCAGCATTTT; CDR3aa: CATSRDPLNQPQHF
abundance: .; v_gene: TRBV5-1; len: 16; d_gene: TRBD1; j_gene: TRBJ2-4; CDR3nt: TGCGCCAGCAGCAGAACGGACAGGGTAGCCAAAAACATTCAGTACTTC; CDR3aa: CASSRTDRVAKNIQYF
abundance: .; v_gene: TRBV7-9; len: 15; d_gene: .; j_gene: TRBJ1-3; CDR3nt: TGTGCCAGCAGCTTAACAGGAGTCTCTGGAAACACCATATATTTT; CDR3aa: CASSLTGVSGNTIYF
abundance: once; v_gene: TRBV19; len: 17; d_gene: TRBD2; j_gene: TRBJ2-1; CDR3nt: TGTGCCAGTAGTATGGGGGTCCTAGCGGGAGGGCCGGATGAGCAGTTCTTC; CDR3aa: CASSMGVLAGGPDEQFF
abundance: .; v_gene: TRBV27; len: 17; d_gene: TRBD2; j_gene: TRBJ2-1; CDR3nt: TGTGCCAGCAGTTCGGGGGGAACCACCGACCCCGTATATGAGCAGTTCTTC; CDR3aa: CASSSGGTTDPVYEQFF
abundance: .; v_gene: TRBV7-8; len: 18; d_gene: TRBD2; j_gene: TRBJ2-3; CDR3nt: TGTGCCAGCAGCTATTTCCCCACGACTAGCGGGTATACAGATACGCAGTATTTT; CDR3aa: CASSYFPTTSGYTDTQYF
abundance: .; v_gene: TRBV28; len: 20; d_gene: TRBD2; j_gene: TRBJ2-3; CDR3nt: TGTGCCAGCAGTGCATTTTGGGGGACTAGCGGGGGCGTTAGCACAGATACGCAGTATTTT; CDR3aa: CASSAFWGTSGGVSTDTQYF
abundance: .; v_gene: TRBV6-2/TRBV6-3; len: 18; d_gene: TRBD2; j_gene: TRBJ2-3; CDR3nt: TGTGCCAGCAGTTATAATCTAGCGGGAGCCAAGGACACAGATACGCAGTATTTT; CDR3aa: CASSYNLAGAKDTDTQYF
abundance: .; v_gene: TRBV12-3/TRBV12-4; len: 13; d_gene: .; j_gene: TRBJ1-3; CDR3nt: TGTGCCAGCATAAAGGGAGCTGGAAACACCATATATTTT; CDR3aa: CASIKGAGNTIYF
abundance: .; v_gene: TRBV6-1; len: 14; d_gene: TRBD1; j_gene: TRBJ1-1; CDR3nt: TGTGCCAGCAGTGAAGGACAGGGAGGCACTGAAGCTTTCTTT; CDR3aa: CASSEGQGGTEAFF
abundance: .; v_gene: TRBV9; len: 14; d_gene: TRBD1; j_gene: TRBJ2-7; CDR3nt: TGTGCCAGCAGCCTCGGGACAGGGTATGACGAGCAGTACTTC; CDR3aa: CASSLGTGYDEQYF
abundance: .; v_gene: TRBV7-8; len: 12; d_gene: TRBD1; j_gene: TRBJ1-2; CDR3nt: TGTGCCAGCAGCGGGGACAGCTATGGCTACACCTTC; CDR3aa: CASSGDSYGYTF
abundance: .; v_gene: TRBV7-2; len: 14; d_gene: TRBD1; j_gene: TRBJ2-1; CDR3nt: TGTGCCAGCAGCCCCCGGACAGGTCACAATGAGCAGTTCTTC; CDR3aa: CASSPRTGHNEQFF
abundance: .; v_gene: TRBV11-2; len: 15; d_gene: .; j_gene: TRBJ1-4; CDR3nt: TGTGCCAGCAGCTTAGGACGGGGTTTGGATGAAAAACTGTTTTTT; CDR3aa: CASSLGRGLDEKLFF
abundance: .; v_gene: TRBV5-4; len: 17; d_gene: .; j_gene: TRBJ1-4; CDR3nt: TGTGCCAGCAGCTTGTGGGCAGGAACTGCAACTAATGAAAAACTGTTTTTT; CDR3aa: CASSLWAGTATNEKLFF
abundance: .; v_gene: TRBV21-1; len: 10; d_gene: .; j_gene: TRBJ1-2; CDR3nt: TGTGCCAGCGGCCTCTATGGCTACACCTTC; CDR3aa: CASGLYGYTF
abundance: .; v_gene: TRBV19; len: 13; d_gene: TRBD2; j_gene: TRBJ2-5; CDR3nt: TGTGCCAGTAGTGGGACTAGCGGAGAGACCCAGTACTTC; CDR3aa: CASSGTSGETQYF
abundance: .; v_gene: TRBV28; len: 13; d_gene: TRBD2; j_gene: TRBJ2-7; CDR3nt: TGTGCCAGCGGGGCCGGGACTACCTACGAGCAGTACTTC; CDR3aa: CASGAGTTYEQYF
abundance: .; v_gene: TRBV27; len: 14; d_gene: TRBD2; j_gene: TRBJ2-1; CDR3nt: TGTGCCAGCAGTTCGACTAGCGGGCTCAATGAGCAGTTCTTC; CDR3aa: CASSSTSGLNEQFF
abundance: few; v_gene: TRBV7-9; len: 18; d_gene: TRBD2; j_gene: TRBJ2-7; CDR3nt: TGTGCCAGCAGCTCGGGCCCCCCACTAGCGGGAGCGCGTTACGAGCAGTACTTC; CDR3aa: CASSSGPPLAGARYEQYF
abundance: .; v_gene: TRBV24-1; len: 14; d_gene: .; j_gene: TRBJ2-5; CDR3nt: TGTGCCACCAGTGAGGAACAGGGATCAGAGACCCAGTACTTC; CDR3aa: CATSEEQGSETQYF